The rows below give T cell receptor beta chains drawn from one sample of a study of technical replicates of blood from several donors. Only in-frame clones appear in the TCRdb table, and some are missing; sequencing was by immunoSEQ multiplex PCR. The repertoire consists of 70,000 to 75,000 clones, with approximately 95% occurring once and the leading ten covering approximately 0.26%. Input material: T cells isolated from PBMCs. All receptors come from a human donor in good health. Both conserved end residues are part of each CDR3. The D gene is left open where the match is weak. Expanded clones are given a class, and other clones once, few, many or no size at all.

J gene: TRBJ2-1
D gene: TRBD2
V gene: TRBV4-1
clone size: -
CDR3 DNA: TGCGCCAGCAGCAAAGGGCGGGGGGAAGGGTACAATGAGCAGTTCTTC
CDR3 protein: CASSKGRGEGYNEQFF

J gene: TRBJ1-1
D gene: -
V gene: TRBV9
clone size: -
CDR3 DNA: TGTGCCAGCAGCGTAGCCCCCCCGGCCGGAGGAACTGAAGCTTTCTTT
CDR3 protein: CASSVAPPAGGTEAFF

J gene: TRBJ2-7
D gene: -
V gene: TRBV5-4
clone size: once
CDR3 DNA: TGTGCCAGCAGTTCCGACAGGTTAGCCGGCGTTGCGTACTTC
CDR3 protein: CASSSDRLAGVAYF

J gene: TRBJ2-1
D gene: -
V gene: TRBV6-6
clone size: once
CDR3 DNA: TGTGCCAGCAGCGAGGGGTGGCAGACAGGCAATGAGCAGTTCTTC
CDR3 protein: CASSEGWQTGNEQFF

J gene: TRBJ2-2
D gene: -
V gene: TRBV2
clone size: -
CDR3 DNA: TGTGCCAGCAGTTTGGTACTCCCGAACACCGGGGAGCTGTTTTTT
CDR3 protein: CASSLVLPNTGELFF

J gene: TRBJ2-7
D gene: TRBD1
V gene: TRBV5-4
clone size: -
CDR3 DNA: TGTGCCAGCAGCGGACAGGGAGGCGCATCCCACGAGCAGTACTTC
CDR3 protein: CASSGQGGASHEQYF

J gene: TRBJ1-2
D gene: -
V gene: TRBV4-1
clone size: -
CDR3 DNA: TGCGCCAGCAGCCTTCTCCAAGTACCGGGACTCGATGGCTACACCTTC
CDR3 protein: CASSLLQVPGLDGYTF

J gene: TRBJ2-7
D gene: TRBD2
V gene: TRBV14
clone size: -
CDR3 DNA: TGTGCCAGCAGCCAAGGGACTAGTTTCGCTTACGAGCAGTACTTC
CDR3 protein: CASSQGTSFAYEQYF

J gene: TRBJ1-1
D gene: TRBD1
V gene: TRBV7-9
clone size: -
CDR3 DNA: TGTGCCAGCAGCTTTTCCGGGACAGATAGGGCTTTCTTT
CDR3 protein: CASSFSGTDRAFF

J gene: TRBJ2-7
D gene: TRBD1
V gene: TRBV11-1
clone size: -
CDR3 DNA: TGTGCCAGCAGCCCCCGGGACAGGGTCTACGAGCAGTACTTC
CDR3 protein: CASSPRDRVYEQYF

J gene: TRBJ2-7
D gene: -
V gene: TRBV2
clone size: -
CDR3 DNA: TGTGCCAGCAATTTACATACGGAGGGGCAGTACTTC
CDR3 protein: CASNLHTEGQYF

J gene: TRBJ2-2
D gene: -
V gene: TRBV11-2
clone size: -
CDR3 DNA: TGTGCCAGCAGCGCGACCGGGAGCTTCACCGGGGAGCTGTTTTTT
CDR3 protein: CASSATGSFTGELFF

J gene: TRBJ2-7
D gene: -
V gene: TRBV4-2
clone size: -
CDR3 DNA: TGTGCCAGCAGCCAAGATTCGGGGTTTTCGAGGGAGCAGTACTTC
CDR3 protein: CASSQDSGFSREQYF

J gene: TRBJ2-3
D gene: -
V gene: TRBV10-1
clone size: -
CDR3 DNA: TGCGCCAGCAGTTGGGAAGGAGGAGGAGATACGCAGTATTTT
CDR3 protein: CASSWEGGGDTQYF

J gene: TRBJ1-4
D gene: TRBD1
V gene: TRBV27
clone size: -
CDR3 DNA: TGTGCCAGCAGTCCCCTCCGGACAGGGGTTGTTTTGGTACGTGATGAAAAACTGTTTTTT
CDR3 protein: CASSPLRTGVVLVRDEKLFF

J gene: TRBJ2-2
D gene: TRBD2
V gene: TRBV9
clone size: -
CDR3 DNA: TGTGCCAGCAGCGTAGCTAGAGCGGGGGCGAACACCGGGGAGCTGTTTTTT
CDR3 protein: CASSVARAGANTGELFF

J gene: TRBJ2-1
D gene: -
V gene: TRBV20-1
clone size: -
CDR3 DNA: TGCAGTGCTACCTTAGTTCGAGAGCAGTTCTTC
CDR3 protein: CSATLVREQFF

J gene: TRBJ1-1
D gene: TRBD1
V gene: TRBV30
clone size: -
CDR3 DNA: TGTGCCTGGACGGGACAGGGGTTATCTGAAGCTTTCTTT
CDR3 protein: CAWTGQGLSEAFF

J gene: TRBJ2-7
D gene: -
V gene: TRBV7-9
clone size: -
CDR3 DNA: TGTGCCAGCAGCTTGATGTCAGGGGAAACTTACGAGCAGTACTTC
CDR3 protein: CASSLMSGETYEQYF

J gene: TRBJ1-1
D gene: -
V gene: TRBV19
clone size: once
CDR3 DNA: TGTGCCAGTAGTATAGGACGGGATGGGGACACTGAAGCTTTCTTT
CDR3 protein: CASSIGRDGDTEAFF

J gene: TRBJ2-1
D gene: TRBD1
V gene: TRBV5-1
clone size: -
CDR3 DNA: TGCGCCAGCAGCTTTGGGACAGGGGGTGACAATGAGCAGTTCTTC
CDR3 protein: CASSFGTGGDNEQFF

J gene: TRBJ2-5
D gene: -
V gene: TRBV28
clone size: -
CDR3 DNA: TGTGCCAGCAGTGGGGTAGGGGAATGGGAGACCCAGTACTTC
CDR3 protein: CASSGVGEWETQYF

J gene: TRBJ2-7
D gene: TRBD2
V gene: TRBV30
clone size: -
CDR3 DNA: TGTGCCTGCAGTCCCCCGACTAGCGGGGGGTACGAGCAGTACTTC
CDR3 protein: CACSPPTSGGYEQYF

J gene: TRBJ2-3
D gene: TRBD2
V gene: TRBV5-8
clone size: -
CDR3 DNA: TGTGCCAGCAGCTTGGGACTAGCGGGGATCACAGATACGCAGTATTTT
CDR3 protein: CASSLGLAGITDTQYF

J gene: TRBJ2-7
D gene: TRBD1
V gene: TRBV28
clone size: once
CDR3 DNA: TGTGCCAGCACCACCACCGGGACAGGGACCTACGAGCAGTACTTC
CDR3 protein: CASTTTGTGTYEQYF

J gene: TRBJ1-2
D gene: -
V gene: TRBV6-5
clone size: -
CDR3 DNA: TGTGCCAGCAGACAGGGAGTTAATGGCTACACCTTC
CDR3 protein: CASRQGVNGYTF

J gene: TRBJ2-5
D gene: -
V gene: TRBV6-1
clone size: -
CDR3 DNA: TGTGCCAGCAGTGAAGGGCAGGGAATGGAGACCCAGTACTTC
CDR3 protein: CASSEGQGMETQYF

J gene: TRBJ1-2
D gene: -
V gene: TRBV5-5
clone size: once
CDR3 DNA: TGTGCCAGCAGCGCTCACAGGGCCGCCTATGGCTACACCTTC
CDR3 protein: CASSAHRAAYGYTF

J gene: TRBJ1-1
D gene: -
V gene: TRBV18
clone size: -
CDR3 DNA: TGTGCCAGCTCACCACCGTCGGTGAACACTGAAGCTTTCTTT
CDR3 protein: CASSPPSVNTEAFF

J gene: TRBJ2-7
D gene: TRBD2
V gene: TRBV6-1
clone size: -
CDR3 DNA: TGTGCCAGCAGTGTTGTGGGGGGGTTCTACGAGCAGTACTTC
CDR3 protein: CASSVVGGFYEQYF

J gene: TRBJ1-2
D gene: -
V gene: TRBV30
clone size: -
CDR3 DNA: TGTGCCTGCCCGGGAGGACAGTTCTATGGCTACACCTTC
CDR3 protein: CACPGGQFYGYTF

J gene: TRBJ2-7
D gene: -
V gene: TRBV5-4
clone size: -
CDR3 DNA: TGTGCCAGCAGCCCAGGCGGCCTAGCGACCTCCTACGAGCAGTACTTC
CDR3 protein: CASSPGGLATSYEQYF

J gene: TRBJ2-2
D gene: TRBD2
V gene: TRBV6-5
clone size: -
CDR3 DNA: TGTGCCAGCAAAGGAGCGGGAGTAGGGTCCGGGGAGCTGTTTTTT
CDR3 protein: CASKGAGVGSGELFF

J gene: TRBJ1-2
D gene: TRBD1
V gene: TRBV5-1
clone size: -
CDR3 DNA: TGCGCCACCAAACAGGGGTCCTATGGCTACACCTTC
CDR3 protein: CATKQGSYGYTF

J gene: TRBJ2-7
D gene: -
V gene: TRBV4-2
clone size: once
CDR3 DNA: TGTGCCAGCAGCCAAGGTACAGGGCCCCCCTACGAGCAGTACTTC
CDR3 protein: CASSQGTGPPYEQYF

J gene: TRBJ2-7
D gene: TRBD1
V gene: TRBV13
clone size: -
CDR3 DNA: TGTGCCAGCAGCTTTGCAGGGGGCGAGCAGTACTTC
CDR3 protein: CASSFAGGEQYF

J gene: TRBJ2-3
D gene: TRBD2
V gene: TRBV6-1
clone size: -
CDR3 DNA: TGTGCCAGCAGTCTTAGCGGGGGGCCCACAGATACGCAGTATTTT
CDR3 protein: CASSLSGGPTDTQYF

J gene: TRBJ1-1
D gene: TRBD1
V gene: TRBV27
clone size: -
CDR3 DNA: TGTGCCAGCAGTTTATCGCCAGGGGGGCGCGGCACTGAAGCTTTCTTT
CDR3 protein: CASSLSPGGRGTEAFF

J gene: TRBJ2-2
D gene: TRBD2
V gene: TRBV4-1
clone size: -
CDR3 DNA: TGCGCCAGCAGACGACTAGCGGGCACCGGGGAGCTGTTTTTT
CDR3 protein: CASRRLAGTGELFF

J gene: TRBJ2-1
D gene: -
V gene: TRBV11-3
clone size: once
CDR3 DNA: TGTGCCAGCAGCTTAGCCACTAGTTTAAATGAGCAGTTCTTC
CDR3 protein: CASSLATSLNEQFF

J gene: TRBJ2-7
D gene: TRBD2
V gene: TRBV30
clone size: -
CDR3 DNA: TGTGCCTGGGGACTAGCGGGGGGACATGAGCAGTACTTC
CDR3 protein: CAWGLAGGHEQYF

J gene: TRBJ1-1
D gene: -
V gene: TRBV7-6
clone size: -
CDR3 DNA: TGTGCCAGCAGCTTAGGGACAGAATTGAACACTGAAGCTTTCTTT
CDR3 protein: CASSLGTELNTEAFF

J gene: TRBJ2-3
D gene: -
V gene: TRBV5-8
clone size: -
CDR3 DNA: TGTGCCAGCAGCGTGGGGGGGGGACAGGGCACAGATACGCAGTATTTT
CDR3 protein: CASSVGGGQGTDTQYF

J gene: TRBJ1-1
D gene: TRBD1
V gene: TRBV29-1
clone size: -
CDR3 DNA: TGCAGCGTGAACCGCCGGGACAGGAAAGCTTTCTTT
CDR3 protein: CSVNRRDRKAFF

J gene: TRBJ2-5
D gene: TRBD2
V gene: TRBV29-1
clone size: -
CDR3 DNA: TGCAGCGTTGTAACGGGGGGGCAAGAGACCCAGTACTTC
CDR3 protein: CSVVTGGQETQYF

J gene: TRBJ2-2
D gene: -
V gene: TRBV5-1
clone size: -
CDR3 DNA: TGCGCCAGCAGCCCAAACAGGGTCGAGGAGCTGTTTTTT
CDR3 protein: CASSPNRVEELFF

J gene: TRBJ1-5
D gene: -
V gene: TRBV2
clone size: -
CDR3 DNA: TGTGCCAGCAGTCCCAGACTAAATCAGCCCCAGCATTTT
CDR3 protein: CASSPRLNQPQHF

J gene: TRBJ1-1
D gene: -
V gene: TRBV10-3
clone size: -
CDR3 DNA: TGTGCCATCAGCGGGGGGGGGACTCGGGGCAACACTGAAGCTTTCTTT
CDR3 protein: CAISGGGTRGNTEAFF

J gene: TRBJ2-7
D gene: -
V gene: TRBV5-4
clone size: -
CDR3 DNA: TGTGCCAGCAGCTCCGGGAGTACCTACGAGCAGTACTTC
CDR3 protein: CASSSGSTYEQYF

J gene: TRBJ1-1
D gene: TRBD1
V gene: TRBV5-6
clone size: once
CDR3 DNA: TGTGCCAGCAGCTTGCCGGGACAGACTAAAGCTTTCTTT
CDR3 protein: CASSLPGQTKAFF

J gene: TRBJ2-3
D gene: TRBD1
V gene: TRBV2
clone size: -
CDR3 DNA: TGTGCCAGCAGTGAATTGGTTTGGGGACAGAGGTCAGATACGCAGTATTTT
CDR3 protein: CASSELVWGQRSDTQYF

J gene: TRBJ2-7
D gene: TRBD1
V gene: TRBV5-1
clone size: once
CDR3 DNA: TGCGCCAGCAGGCGCGAGAGGGACAGGGCCTACGAGCAGTACTTC
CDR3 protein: CASRRERDRAYEQYF

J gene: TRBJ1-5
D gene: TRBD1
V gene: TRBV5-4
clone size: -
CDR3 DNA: TGTGCCAGCAGCGTGGGGACAGGGGATCAGCCCCAGCATTTT
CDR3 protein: CASSVGTGDQPQHF

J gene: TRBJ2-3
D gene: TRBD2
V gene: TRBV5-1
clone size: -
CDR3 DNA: TGCGCCAGCAGCTCCCTTACTAGCGGCAGCACAGATACGCAGTATTTT
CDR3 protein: CASSSLTSGSTDTQYF

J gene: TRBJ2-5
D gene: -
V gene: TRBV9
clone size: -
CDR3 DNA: TGTGCCAGCAGCAGGGGCCTTTCGGTTGTAGAGACCCAGTACTTC
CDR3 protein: CASSRGLSVVETQYF

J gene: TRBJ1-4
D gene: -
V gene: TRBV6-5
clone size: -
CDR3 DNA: TGTGCCAGCAGCCAGGAGGGAAGGCTGTTTTTT
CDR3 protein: CASSQEGRLFF

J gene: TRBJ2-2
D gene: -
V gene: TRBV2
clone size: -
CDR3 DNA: TGTGCCAGCAGCCCCACCGAAGGGGGCACCGGGGAGCTGTTTTTT
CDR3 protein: CASSPTEGGTGELFF

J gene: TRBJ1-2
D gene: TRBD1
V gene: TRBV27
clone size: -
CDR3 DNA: TGTGCCAGCAGACCCTGGGACAGGGGGCGTGGGGGCTACACCTTC
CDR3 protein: CASRPWDRGRGGYTF

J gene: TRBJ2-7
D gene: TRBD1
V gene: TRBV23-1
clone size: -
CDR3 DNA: TGCGCCAGGAGGAGCTCCTCACCTCACAGGGGGCCAGCCTACGAGCAGTACTTC
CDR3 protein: CARRSSSPHRGPAYEQYF

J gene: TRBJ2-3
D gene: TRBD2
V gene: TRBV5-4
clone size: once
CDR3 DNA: TGTGCCAGCAGCCCCGGACTAGCGGGGACAGATACGCAGTATTTT
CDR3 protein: CASSPGLAGTDTQYF